Shown below are 18 T cell receptor beta chains from a single sample sequenced in a study of blood T cell repertoires in COVID-19. Produced via immunoSEQ multiplex PCR; TCRdb's table is partial and in-frame only. The sample yields around 36,000 clones, roughly 82% seen once. Material: peripheral blood. Receptors originate from a man older than 75 with active or convalescent COVID-19.

The chain couples TRBV11-3 to TRBJ2-3, with 13 bases aligning to TRBD2. CDR3 length equals 17 residues. Germline values: CDR1 SGHNT, CDR2 YENEEA. Germline trimming cut 4 bases from V and 4 bases from J; bases unmatched to any gene: 8. CDR3 nucleotide sequence: TGTGCCAGCAGCTCTAGGACTAGCGGGAGCGGTGCAGATACGCAGTATTTT. It yields the protein CASSSRTSGSGADTQYF.

By share of the sample, this clone is medium-sized. The V call is TRBV28, the J call TRBJ1-2; D may be TRBD1 (6 bases). Looked up from germline, CDR1 is MDHEN and CDR2 is SYDVKM. V dropped 6 bases and J dropped 6 bases, with 20 bases sitting between them. The CDR3 spans 15 residues. This CDR3 reads CASSTGTLLRDGYTF. DNA for the CDR3: TGTGCCAGCAGCACCGGGACACTCCTTAGGGATGGCTACACCTTC.

This clone has only one observation. CDR3 sequence: CASSPTGDEQFF. The DNA of the CDR3 is TGTGCCAGCTCACCGACAGGGGATGAGCAGTTCTTC. The chain uses TRBV18 and TRBJ2-1, with TRBD1 matching 8 bases. CDR1 and CDR2 from the germline V gene are KGHSH and LQKENI. The ends lost 3 bases at V and 8 bases at J; junction bases unmatched: 0. This CDR3 spans 12 amino acids.

This chain connects TRBV18 to TRBJ2-4; TRBD1 agrees at 7 bases. Losses at the gene ends were 3 bases for V and 1 base for J; bases not matched to a gene: 9. CDR3 length: 17 residues. Germline CDR1 and CDR2: KGHSH and LQKENI. The CDR3, as DNA: TGTGCCAGCTCACCCCAAGACAGGGCCCTGGCCAAAAACATTCAGTACTTC. Protein sequence: CASSPQDRALAKNIQYF. The full variable domain, its missing parts supplied by reference TRBV18 and TRBJ2-4, is NAGVMQNPRHLVRRRGQEARLRCSPMKGHSHVYWYRQLPEEGLKFMVYLQKENIIDESGMPKERFSAEFPKEGPSILRIQQVVRGDSAAYFCASSPQDRALAKNIQYFGAGTRLSVL.

This chain links TRBV19 with TRBJ1-5, with 7 bases that match TRBD1. Trimming removed 4 bases from V and 0 bases from J; junction bases left unmatched: 3. Germline loops: CDR1 LNHDA, CDR2 SQIVND (reference sequence). This CDR3 is 15 amino acids long. The CDR3 coding sequence is TGTGCCAGTAGTACGCGGGACAGTAGCAATCAGCCCCAGCATTTT. This codes for CASSTRDSSNQPQHF.

The chain has TRBV2 and TRBJ2-1; TRBD2 aligns across 13 bases. Per germline, CDR1 SNHLY and CDR2 FYNNEI. This CDR3 region has 15 residues. The V gene end was trimmed by 5 bases and the J gene end by 6 bases; junction bases not matched to a gene: 4. CDR3 nucleotides: TGTGCCAGCAGTTTACTAGCGGGAGGGGGCAATGAGCAGTTCTTC. Encoded protein: CASSLLAGGGNEQFF.

This clone came up a few times. The V gene is TRBV15, the J gene TRBJ2-3; 9 positions match TRBD1. Looked up from germline, CDR1 is LNHNV and CDR2 is YYDKDF (reference sequence). CDR3 length: 16 amino acids. V dropped 1 base and J dropped 7; count of bases not matched to a gene: 9. The chain's CDR3 is CATSRAGTGYLNTQYF. CDR3 in DNA: TGTGCCACCAGCAGAGCGGGGACAGGGTATCTAAATACGCAGTATTTT.

This rearrangement joins TRBV11-2 to TRBJ2-3, with D unresolved. The V gene lost 2 bases and the J gene lost 4 bases, with 4 bases spanning the gap. Germline V gene data show CDR1 as SGHAT and CDR2 as FQNNGV. The CDR3 totals 12 residues. CDR3 sequence (DNA): TGTGCCAGCAGCTTACTATCAGATACGCAGTATTTT. This gives the protein CASSLLSDTQYF.

The chain joins TRBV30 to TRBJ1-2; the D is unclear. Germline-derived CDR1 and CDR2 are GTSNPN and SVGIG (reference sequence). V lost 2 bases to trimming and J lost 7 bases, with 11 bases between them. The CDR3 runs 12 residues. As DNA, the CDR3 is TGTGCCTGGAGTACAAAAGGGAGTGGCTACACCTTC. Its translation: CAWSTKGSGYTF.

The chain joins TRBV20-1 to TRBJ2-2, with D perhaps TRBD2 (6 bases). This CDR3 contains 16 residues. Trimming took off 3 bases at V and 1 base at J, with 15 bases between the two ends. Germline CDR1 DFQATT, CDR2 SNEGSKA (reference sequence). The CDR3 sequence: CSASYQPGLNTGELFF. CDR3 DNA sequence: TGCAGTGCTAGTTATCAACCGGGACTGAACACCGGGGAGCTGTTTTTT.

This chain connects TRBV2 to TRBJ2-1; 7 bases match TRBD2. The CDR3 extends over 17 amino acids. The ends lost 9 bases at V and 0 bases at J; junction bases unmatched: 14. CDR1 is SNHLY and CDR2 is FYNNEI in the germline V gene. The DNA for the CDR3 is TGTGCCAGAAGAATCCCAAGCGGGGCGAGCTCCTACAATGAGCAGTTCTTC. It encodes CARRIPSGASSYNEQFF.

This clone has just one count. The chain recombines TRBV21-1 with TRBJ1-4; the table names TRBD1, a call not compared with the DNA. TRBV21-1 is labeled a pseudogene. The length of the CDR3 is 17 residues. CDR3 in amino acids: CASSKIDRGQSDEKLFF. For the CDR3, the DNA is TGTGCCAGCAGCAAAATCGACAGGGGGCAGTCGGATGAAAAACTGTTTTTT.

The table lists this clone with a few counts. The rearrangement uses TRBV2 and TRBJ1-2, with 7 nucleotides matching TRBD1. V lost 5 bases, J lost 8 bases, and 11 bases stayed unmatched. This CDR3 is 14 amino acids long. Germline-derived CDR1 and CDR2 are SNHLY and FYNNEI. CDR3 residues: CASSLDRVQKGYTF. The CDR3 bases are TGTGCCAGCAGTCTCGACAGGGTACAAAAAGGCTACACCTTC.

This clone occurred once. The genes are TRBV19 and TRBJ2-1; tentative D call: TRBD2 (5 bases). This CDR3 has 15 residues. Trimming removed 3 bases from V and 5 bases from J, with 14 bases in between. Germline V gene data show CDR1 as LNHDA and CDR2 as SQIVND (reference sequence). The CDR3 region has the DNA TGTGCCAGTAGTATTGGACTCACCCCAAACAATGAGCAGTTCTTC. Encoded protein: CASSIGLTPNNEQFF.

The chain uses TRBV7-2 and TRBJ2-1; D may be TRBD2 (6 bases). Between the trimmed V and J ends, which lost 5 bases and 9 bases, there was a span of 14 bases. The CDR3 totals 13 residues. In germline, CDR1 is SGHTA, CDR2 FQGNSA. The CDR3 DNA is TGTGCCAGCAGCGCATGGAGGGCCGGTGAGCAGTTCTTC. Its translation is CASSAWRAGEQFF.

The chain recombines TRBV7-2 with TRBJ1-2, with unresolved D. The CDR3 covers 14 residues. Trimming took 2 bases from V and 2 from J, leaving 9 bases between them. Germline CDR1 is SGHTA and CDR2 is FQGNSA. The CDR3 reads CASSLLGTNYGYTF. Written as DNA, the CDR3 is TGTGCCAGCAGCTTACTGGGCACCAACTATGGCTACACCTTC.

The chain is built from TRBV6-1 and TRBJ2-2; weak D call: TRBD2 (6 bases). The germline V gene encodes CDR1 MNHNS and CDR2 SASEGT. CDR3 length: 14 amino acids. V was clipped by 3 bases and J by 6 bases, with 11 bases between them. The CDR3 is CASSEAGRSGELFF. The CDR3 DNA follows: TGTGCCAGCAGTGAGGCGGGAAGGTCCGGGGAGCTGTTTTTT.

This chain uses TRBV3-1 (or the pseudogene TRBV3-2) with TRBJ1-4; D ambiguous. The germline V gene encodes CDR1 LGHDT and CDR2 YNNKEL (reference sequence). The CDR3 spans 12 residues. V gave up 7 bases and J gave up 7 bases, with 10 bases separating them. In DNA, the CDR3 is TGTGCCAGCAAATCCGAGGGTGAAAAACTGTTTTTT. Encoded protein: CASKSEGEKLFF.